Listed below are T cell receptor beta chains from one sample, sequenced in a study of T cell responses to AZD1222 COVID-19 vaccine. Libraries were prepared by immunoSEQ multiplex PCR; TCRdb keeps only in-frame clonotypes and omits some of them. The profile covers approximately 120,000 clones, with approximately 90% appearing a single time and approximately 5% taken by the ten largest. Sequencing used peripheral blood, obtained on day 0 of AZD1222 vaccination. These receptors came from an adult in good health. Each CDR3 is given with its conserved first and last residue. D genes are given only for firm matches. Size tells how often a clone was seen (once, few, many) or the class of an expanded clone, and some rows leave it out.

J gene: TRBJ2-5; V gene: TRBV7-2; clone size: NA; D gene: TRBD2; CDR3 DNA: TGTGCCAGCAGCCGGACTAGCGGGGGCGTCCAAGAGACCCAGTACTTC; CDR3 protein: CASSRTSGGVQETQYF
J gene: TRBJ2-1; V gene: TRBV24-1; clone size: NA; D gene: TRBD1; CDR3 DNA: TGTGCCACCAGTGAGACCGGACAGGGCGCAGTAAATGAGCAGTTCTTC; CDR3 protein: CATSETGQGAVNEQFF
J gene: TRBJ2-1; V gene: TRBV6-2/TRBV6-3; clone size: NA; D gene: NA; CDR3 DNA: TGTGCCAGCAGTCCCCTCATAGGGGATGAGCAGTTCTTC; CDR3 protein: CASSPLIGDEQFF
J gene: TRBJ1-2; V gene: TRBV6-1; clone size: NA; D gene: TRBD1; CDR3 DNA: TGTGCCAGCAGTGAAGACGTTTGGGGACAGTCCTATGGCTACACCTTC; CDR3 protein: CASSEDVWGQSYGYTF
J gene: TRBJ1-5; V gene: TRBV24-1; clone size: NA; D gene: TRBD1; CDR3 DNA: TGTGCCACCAGTGGTACGGGACAGGGGATCGGGCAGCCCCAGCATTTT; CDR3 protein: CATSGTGQGIGQPQHF
J gene: TRBJ2-1; V gene: TRBV18; clone size: once; D gene: TRBD2; CDR3 DNA: TGTGCCAGCTCACCGGCGCTAGCGGGGGAGAATGAGCAGTTCTTC; CDR3 protein: CASSPALAGENEQFF
J gene: TRBJ1-2; V gene: TRBV28; clone size: NA; D gene: NA; CDR3 DNA: TGTGCCAGCACCCCGGACAGACCGTATGGCTACACCTTC; CDR3 protein: CASTPDRPYGYTF
J gene: TRBJ2-2; V gene: TRBV30; clone size: NA; D gene: NA; CDR3 DNA: TGTGCCTGGACGCCGGGGCCCGTCACCGGGGAGCTGTTTTTT; CDR3 protein: CAWTPGPVTGELFF
J gene: TRBJ2-1; V gene: TRBV5-1; clone size: NA; D gene: NA; CDR3 DNA: TGCGCCAGCACCCCCGGGCGCGGCTACAATGAGCAGTTCTTC; CDR3 protein: CASTPGRGYNEQFF
J gene: TRBJ1-5; V gene: TRBV4-1; clone size: NA; D gene: NA; CDR3 DNA: TGCGCCAGCAGCCAAGAATGGAACAGCGTTAATCAGCCCCAGCATTTT; CDR3 protein: CASSQEWNSVNQPQHF
J gene: TRBJ1-4; V gene: TRBV3-1/TRBV3-2; clone size: NA; D gene: NA; CDR3 DNA: TGTGCCAGCAGCCAAGATAACGAGGAAAAACTGTTTTTT; CDR3 protein: CASSQDNEEKLFF
J gene: TRBJ2-2; V gene: TRBV5-1; clone size: NA; D gene: NA; CDR3 DNA: TGCGCCAGCAGTTCGGGCCTCGGAGACACCGGGGAGCTGTTTTTT; CDR3 protein: CASSSGLGDTGELFF
J gene: TRBJ2-7; V gene: TRBV7-2; clone size: NA; D gene: TRBD1; CDR3 DNA: TGTGCCAGCAGCTTGGACAGGGGGCCCTACGAGCAGTACTTC; CDR3 protein: CASSLDRGPYEQYF
J gene: TRBJ2-3; V gene: TRBV21-1; clone size: NA; D gene: NA; CDR3 DNA: TGTGCCAGCAGCAAATTAACCAGGGCAGGTCTGAGCACAGATACGCAGTATTTT; CDR3 protein: CASSKLTRAGLSTDTQYF
J gene: TRBJ1-3; V gene: TRBV5-8; clone size: NA; D gene: NA; CDR3 DNA: TGTGCCAGAGACCGGGGCAGCAGCTCTGGAAACACCATATATTTT; CDR3 protein: CARDRGSSSGNTIYF
J gene: TRBJ1-1; V gene: TRBV11-1; clone size: NA; D gene: NA; CDR3 DNA: TGTGCCAGCAGCCCGCACCTCTCCGGGGGGAGCACTGAAGCTTTCTTT; CDR3 protein: CASSPHLSGGSTEAFF
J gene: TRBJ2-1; V gene: TRBV4-3; clone size: NA; D gene: NA; CDR3 DNA: TGCGCCAGCAGCCGTGAGCCAGGGAATGAGCAGTTCTTC; CDR3 protein: CASSREPGNEQFF
J gene: TRBJ2-3; V gene: TRBV6-1; clone size: few; D gene: NA; CDR3 DNA: TGTGCCAGCAGTGACGGCTACACAGATACGCAGTATTTT; CDR3 protein: CASSDGYTDTQYF